Presented here are 16 T cell receptor beta chains from one specimen sequenced in a study of regulatory T cells in long-lasting Graves disease (dated by TCRdb to about 2021). The library was produced with multiplex PCR. The data were produced on an Illumina HiSeq 4000. iRepertoire HTBI primers and Arm-PCR amplification of CDR3 regions were used to construct TCR beta libraries. TCRdb reprocessing: public reads trimmed at Q25 with fastp, clones called with MiXCR, in-frame beta chains kept. Every distinct CDR3 protein forms one entry, paired with its most common genes and DNA. The sample has 250,000 to 300,000 distinct CDR3 sequences on record, 18% of them singletons. The biggest ten clones account for around 15% of the sample. The sample's time point label, in plain terms: newly diagnosed GD, antithyroid drugs for less than 3 months. For both TCR sequencing and RNA sequencing, RNA was extracted from PBMCs using TRIzol.

This sample was also put to use in a study of T cells in Graves' hyperthyroidism and ophthalmopathy.

The input for sequencing was peripheral blood mononuclear cells (PBMCs), taken at new diagnosis, from a patient treated with antithyroid drugs. These receptors were taken from a woman aged 25 to 39 with Graves disease. Donor details come from another sample of the same person, matched by shared clones.

This clonotype was recorded at least ten times. This chain joins TRBV20-1 and TRBJ1-2, with 10 nucleotides matching TRBD1. Looked up from germline, CDR1 is DFQATT and CDR2 is SNEGSKA (reference sequence). This CDR3 is built from 14 residues. Trimming removed 7 bases from V and 5 bases from J; junction bases left unmatched: 10. The CDR3 DNA reads as TGCAGTGTTATCAGTACGGGACAGGGGTATGGCTACACCTTC. Protein sequence: CSVISTGQGYGYTF.

The CDR3 protein is CSVADRGLDTEAFF. CDR3 coding DNA: TGCAGCGTTGCCGACAGGGGGCTAGACACTGAAGCTTTCTTT. The chain combines TRBV29-1 with TRBJ1-1; TRBD1 matches at 10 bases. The CDR3 loop spans 14 amino acids. V lost 4 bases to trimming and J lost 3 bases; unmatched junction nucleotides: 5. The V gene's germline CDR1 is SQVTM and CDR2 ANQGSEA.

The gene calls are TRBV19 and TRBJ1-6; 12 bases agree with TRBD1. V lost 9 bases and J lost 10; bases outside the gene matches: 4. CDR1 LNHDA and CDR2 SQIVND come from the germline V gene (reference sequence). CDR3 length: 13 amino acids. CDR3 nucleotides: TGTGCCAGCGCCGGGACAGGGGGCTCACCCCTCCACTTT. This encodes CASAGTGGSPLHF.

This clonotype was seen repeatedly, ten times or more. The genes are TRBV12-3 or TRBV12-4 and TRBJ1-1; no clear D. With 3 bases removed from V and 6 bases from J, the gap between germline ends came to 23 bases. The CDR3 contains 17 residues. CDR3 region: CASSLAGEFALRAEAFF. In DNA, the CDR3 is TGTGCCAGCAGTTTGGCGGGCGAGTTTGCCCTTAGGGCTGAAGCTTTCTTT.

A few counts support this clonotype. The chain combines TRBV10-3 with TRBJ1-2; TRBD1 is a possible D gene (5 bases). The CDR3 has 17 residues. The V gene lost 2 bases and the J gene lost 3 bases, with 19 bases spanning the gap. Per the germline V gene, CDR1 is ENHRY and CDR2 is SYGVKD. CDR3 region: CAISERAGRGSDYGYTF. The CDR3 DNA follows: TGTGCCATCAGTGAGAGGGCAGGGAGGGGTAGCGACTATGGCTACACCTTC.

This clonotype was picked up many times. This chain joins TRBV7-8 and TRBJ2-2; D possibly corresponds to TRBD2 (5 bases). The V gene lost 7 bases and the J gene lost 5 bases, with 11 bases spanning the gap. The germline V gene has CDR1 SGHVS and CDR2 FQNEAQ. The CDR3 sequence is 13 residues long. The CDR3 nucleotides read TGTGCCAGCACCGAGGGATATACCGGGGAGCTGTTTTTT. It is translated as CASTEGYTGELFF.

This clonotype showed up many times. CDR3 loop: CASSYGNWAGNYEQYF. The CDR3 DNA reads TGTGCCAGCAGTTACGGGAACTGGGCAGGGAACTACGAGCAGTACTTC. This sequence joins TRBV6-2 or TRBV6-3 and TRBJ2-7, with D possibly being TRBD1 (5 bases). The CDR3 sequence is 16 residues long. CDR1 MNHEY and CDR2 SVGEGT come from the germline V gene. V lost 2 bases and J 3 bases, leaving 17 bases between the germline ends.

This clonotype was counted ten times or more. The CDR3 here is CASSLGDNGNTIYF. CDR3 coding DNA: TGCGCCAGCAGCTTAGGGGACAATGGAAACACCATATATTTT. The chain recombines TRBV5-1 with TRBJ1-3; TRBD1 is a possible D gene (6 bases). The CDR3 sequence is 14 residues long. Trimming left V 2 bases short and J 3 bases short, with 9 bases between. Germline V gene lookup returns CDR1 SGHRS and CDR2 YFSETQ.

For this clonotype: A read error is the likely source, as a far larger clone sits one nucleotide away. This chain connects TRBV6-2 or TRBV6-3 to TRBJ2-7, with 9 bases that match TRBD1. Unmatched junction bases numbered 4, after V lost 11 bases and J lost 2 bases. The V gene's germline CDR1 is MNHEY and CDR2 SVGEGT. The CDR3 is 12 residues long. This CDR3 is CAGGQGAYEQYF. The DNA for the CDR3 is TGTGCCGGGGGACAGGGCGCCTACGAGCAGTACTTC.

About this clonotype: A junction boundary mismatches the germline segment, possibly from a read error. The rearrangement uses TRBV20-1 and TRBJ2-5; 7 bases align to TRBD2. This CDR3 is 13 amino acids long. CDR1 DFQATT and CDR2 SNEGSKA come from the germline V gene (reference sequence). The CDR3 nucleotides read TGCAGTGCTAGAGCTGGGGGGGGGGAGACTCAGTACTTC. Translated, it gives CSARAGGGETQYF.

In this sample, this clonotype turned up many times. The J gene is TRBJ2-7, the V gene TRBV9, with 9 bases matching TRBD2. The V and J ends lost 1 base and 2 bases, in that order; junction bases with no gene match: 7. Germline CDR1 and CDR2: SGDLS and YYNGEE. This CDR3 is 16 amino acids long. CDR3 nucleotides: TGTGCCAGCAGCGTATCGTCTAGCGGGGATGCCTACGAGCAGTACTTC. Its translation is CASSVSSSGDAYEQYF.

As concerns this clonotype: A read error may explain this, as a much larger clone is one base away. The chain couples TRBV6-2 or TRBV6-3 to TRBJ1-2; D is ambiguous. The CDR3 covers 13 residues. The ends were cut back, 5 bases at V and 3 bases at J, with 10 bases in the middle. The germline V gene encodes CDR1 MNHEY and CDR2 SVGEGT. CDR3 sequence: CASSEVAYYGYTF. In DNA form, the CDR3 reads TGTGCCAGCAGTGAAGTCGCTTACTATGGCTACACCTTC.

A single count supports this clonotype. The genes are TRBV12-3 or TRBV12-4 and TRBJ1-1; 12 bases align to TRBD1. The CDR3 consists of 15 residues. Trimming at V came to 6 bases and at J to 2 bases, leaving 4 bases not matched to a gene. Written as DNA, the CDR3 is TGTGCCAGCAGGGGGACAGGGGGCGTCAACACTGAAGCTTTCTTT. It translates to CASRGTGGVNTEAFF.

This clonotype was counted at least ten times. This chain uses TRBV9 with TRBJ1-1; maybe TRBD1 (5 bases). Germline CDR1 and CDR2: SGDLS and YYNGEE. The CDR3 is 14 residues long. Trimming shortened V by 4 bases and J by 1 base, and 11 bases separated the two germline ends. The CDR3 nucleotides are TGTGCCAGCAGCACCCGACAGAAGAACACTGAAGCTTTCTTT. It translates to CASSTRQKNTEAFF.

This clonotype was seen repeatedly, ten times or more. The CDR3 DNA follows: TGTGCCAGCAGTGAACAGGGGGAAGTCGGTGGCTACACCTTC. Protein: CASSEQGEVGGYTF. The chain combines TRBV2 with TRBJ1-2, with 7 bases that match TRBD1. Germline trimming cut 2 bases from V and 7 bases from J; bases unmatched to any gene: 7. The germline gives CDR1 SNHLY, CDR2 FYNNEI. The CDR3 has 14 residues.

Comments on this clonotype: Only one base separates this from a far larger clonotype, so it likely reflects a read error. The J gene is TRBJ1-1, the V gene TRBV2; no clear D. Germline V gene data show CDR1 as SNHLY and CDR2 as FYNNEI. The CDR3 is 14 residues long. Between the trimmed V and J ends, which lost 6 bases and 4 bases, there was a span of 15 bases. The CDR3 sequence is CASSFTPLSTEAFF. The CDR3 DNA is TGTGCCAGCAGCTTTACACCATTGAGCACTGAAGCTTTCTTT. The whole variable domain, remainder taken from reference TRBV2 and TRBJ1-1, is EPEVTQTPSHQVTQMGQEVILRCVPISNHLYFYWYRQILGQKVEFLVSFYNNEISEKSEIFDDQFSVERPDGSNFTLKIRSTKLEDSAMYFCASSFTPLSTEAFFGQGTRLTVV.